The clone carrying this T cell receptor beta chain was observed a handful of times. This entry belongs to a study of CD8+ T cells in alopecia areata. Study-wide context: A 6-month period off drug followed tofacitinib, which lasted 6 to 18 months.

cDNA prepared by RNA extraction and subsequent reverse transcription served as the template for sequencing. The assay was immunoSEQ multiplex PCR, and TCRdb's table has in-frame clones only and misses some. The sample gives some 100,000 clones, about 61% of which show up once; more than 25% is in the top ten. The sample's treatment: oral pan-JAK inhibitor, 5-10 mg twice daily. Both peripheral blood and punch biopsies of lesional scalp skin were obtained from patients who had alopecia areata. The TCR comes from a human donor with alopecia areata. This material consisted of CD8+ T cells sorted from blood, taken at week 4, from a patient treated with tofacitinib.

CDR3 region: CAWNGLAGDNEQFF. The CDR3 coding sequence is TGTGCCTGGAATGGACTAGCGGGGGACAATGAGCAGTTCTTC. The chain links TRBV30 to TRBJ2-1; 13 nucleotides line up with TRBD2. The V gene end was trimmed by 4 bases and the J gene end by 5 bases; junction bases not matched to a gene: 2. Germline-derived CDR1 and CDR2 are GTSNPN and SVGIG (reference sequence). This CDR3 is built from 14 residues.